A single sample gave rise to the 21 T cell receptor beta chains below, sequenced in a study of vaccination and CD4 T cells after COVID-19. The sample's treatment: approximately 11-day PBMC culture with coronavirus spike peptide pools or control peptides (ViraFEST assay). Sequenced with the Oncomine TCR Beta short-read assay was DNA taken from cultured CD4+ T cells. TCRdb redid the calling of the PCR reads with MiXCR, one entry per CDR3 protein. The profile covers 28,000 or so distinct CDR3 sequences, with 64% appearing a single time and roughly 5% taken by the ten largest. These receptors are not linked to any known antigen. Sequences were obtained from CD4+ T cells from blood, cultured in vitro. Receptors were obtained from a human donor who had recovered from COVID-19.

Points on this clonotype: One junction end does not reproduce the germline sequence, and a read error may be involved. This chain joins TRBV7-2 and TRBJ1-6; D perhaps matches TRBD1 (5 bases). CDR3 size: 16 residues. Germline values: CDR1 SGHTA, CDR2 FQGNSA. CDR3 region: CAGSLVGRAKNSPLHF. The CDR3 DNA follows: TGTGCCGGCAGCTTAGTGGGCAGGGCAAAGAATTCACCCCTCCACTTT.

This clonotype turned up a few times. The rearrangement links TRBV7-2 to TRBJ1-2, with a tentative D call TRBD1 (5 bases). CDR3 length: 16 amino acids. V gave up 5 bases and J gave up 7 bases, with 23 bases separating them. CDR1 is SGHTA, CDR2 FQGNSA, per germline. Here the CDR3 reads CASSLAGRLTQGGYTF. The CDR3 DNA is TGTGCCAGCAGCCTGGCGGGACGACTTACTCAGGGTGGCTACACCTTC. Combining the CDR3 with reference TRBV7-2 and TRBJ1-2 gives the whole variable domain GAGVSQSPSNKVTEKGKDVELRCDPISGHTALYWYRQSLGQGLEFLIYFQGNSAPDKSGLPSDRFSAERTGGSVSTLTIQRTQQEDSAVYLCASSLAGRLTQGGYTFGSGTRLTVV.

The V call is TRBV18, the J call TRBJ2-7; 12 bases line up with TRBD2. V trimming: 5 bases; J trimming: 2 bases; junction bases outside the gene matches: 4. CDR1 and CDR2 (germline): KGHSH, LQKENI. The CDR3 is made up of 15 amino acids. This CDR3 reads CASSNGLAGTYEQYF. Written as DNA, the CDR3 is TGTGCCAGCTCAAATGGACTAGCGGGAACCTACGAGCAGTACTTC.

This clonotype has a handful of counts. The V call is TRBV20-1, the J call TRBJ1-2; D ambiguous. V was shortened by 1 base and J by 1 base, with 7 bases between the two germline ends. The germline V gene has CDR1 DFQATT and CDR2 SNEGSKA (reference sequence). The length of the CDR3 is 13 residues. The CDR3 DNA reads TGCAGTGCTAGAGCGGAGGTTAACTATGGCTACACCTTC. Protein: CSARAEVNYGYTF.

V and J are TRBV7-2 and TRBJ2-7; D is unresolved. The CDR3 contains 11 residues. CDR1 and CDR2 from the germline V gene are SGHTA and FQGNSA. V lost 6 bases and J lost 3, with 6 bases in between. Here the CDR3 DNA reads TGTGCCAGCAGTTCTCGCTACGAGCAGTACTTC. Translating it yields CASSSRYEQYF. The entire variable domain, with the rest obtained from reference TRBV7-2 and TRBJ2-7, is as follows: GAGVSQSPSNKVTEKGKDVELRCDPISGHTALYWYRQSLGQGLEFLIYFQGNSAPDKSGLPSDRFSAERTGGSVSTLTIQRTQQEDSAVYLCASSSRYEQYFGPGTRLTVT.

The V gene is TRBV10-3, the J gene TRBJ2-2; 7 bases agree with TRBD2. V was pared by 7 bases and J by 5 bases, with 4 bases of the junction left unmatched. There are 13 residues in the CDR3. CDR1 and CDR2 from the germline V gene are ENHRY and SYGVKD. CDR3 DNA: TGTGCCATCAACCAGGGAGGGACCGGGGAGCTGTTTTTT. The encoded protein is CAINQGGTGELFF.

The J gene is TRBJ2-7, the V gene TRBV7-2; TRBD1 matches at 9 bases. J gave up 4 bases and V 2 bases, and 6 bases lay outside the gene matches. The CDR3 consists of 15 residues. Germline loops: CDR1 SGHTA, CDR2 FQGNSA. CDR3 sequence (DNA): TGTGCCAGCAGCTTATCGTGGACAGGGGCTTACGAGCAGTACTTC. Translating it yields CASSLSWTGAYEQYF.

CDR3 sequence reads: CASSQGRGNQPQHF. CDR3 nucleotide sequence: TGTGCCAGCTCACAGGGCAGGGGCAATCAGCCCCAGCATTTT. The genes are TRBV18 and TRBJ1-5; tentative D call: TRBD1 (5 bases). V lost 4 bases, J lost 2 bases, and 9 bases lay in between. Germline V gene data show CDR1 as KGHSH and CDR2 as LQKENI. The CDR3 runs 14 residues.

This rearrangement joins TRBV6-1 to TRBJ2-2, with 8 bases matching TRBD1. Germline CDR1 and CDR2: MNHNS and SASEGT. V lost 5 bases, J lost 5 bases, and 10 bases stayed unmatched. The length of the CDR3 is 16 residues. This CDR3 is CASSRTGNHITGELFF. In DNA form, the CDR3 reads TGTGCCAGCAGTCGGACAGGGAATCACATAACCGGGGAGCTGTTTTTT.

The chain links TRBV6-5 to TRBJ2-7; 7 bases agree with TRBD2. Per the germline V gene, CDR1 is MNHEY and CDR2 is SVGAGI. V shed 0 bases, J shed 7 bases, and the junction held 0 bases outside the gene matches. The CDR3 extends over 12 amino acids. CDR3 amino acids: CASSYSGGEQYF. CDR3 sequence (DNA): TGTGCCAGCAGTTACTCGGGGGGGGAGCAGTACTTC.

The chain joins TRBV20-1 to TRBJ1-1, with D possibly being TRBD1 (5 bases). V gave up 3 bases and J gave up 1 base, with 18 bases separating them. CDR1 and CDR2 from the germline V gene are DFQATT and SNEGSKA (reference sequence). The CDR3 contains 16 residues. CDR3 sequence (DNA): TGCAGTGCTAGTGGGGAAGATCAAGGACAGAACACTGAAGCTTTCTTT. Protein product: CSASGEDQGQNTEAFF.

A single count supports this clonotype. J is TRBJ1-2 and V is TRBV20-1; 10 bases are a match to TRBD1. The junction had 4 bases not matched to a gene; V was cut back by 6 bases and J by 6 bases. Per germline, CDR1 DFQATT and CDR2 SNEGSKA (reference sequence). The CDR3 runs to 12 residues. CDR3 coding DNA: TGCAGTGCGGGGACAGGGGTCGATGGCTACACCTTC. This codes for CSAGTGVDGYTF.

V and J are TRBV5-1 and TRBJ2-7; 7 bases agree with TRBD1. The trim removed 2 bases at V and 2 bases at J, leaving 4 bases unmatched. The CDR3 spans 14 residues. Germline V gene lookup returns CDR1 SGHRS and CDR2 YFSETQ. The CDR3 loop is CASSFGTETYEQYF. In nucleotides, the CDR3 is TGCGCCAGCAGCTTTGGGACAGAGACCTACGAGCAGTACTTC.

This chain uses TRBV6-1 with TRBJ1-1; D is possibly TRBD1 (5 bases). The CDR3 is 13 residues long. Germline V lookup: CDR1 MNHNS, CDR2 SASEGT. V lost 11 bases and J lost 3, with 16 bases in between. The CDR3 protein is CAGNSRGDTEAFF. The CDR3 DNA is TGTGCCGGCAATTCACGGGGGGACACTGAAGCTTTCTTT.

V usage is TRBV11-2 and J usage is TRBJ1-4; possible D gene TRBD1, 5 bases. Trimming left V 5 bases short and J 8 bases short, with 18 bases between. The CDR3 is 15 residues long. Germline V gives CDR1 SGHAT, CDR2 FQNNGV. The CDR3 spells CASSLGGRPKEKLFF. The DNA of the CDR3 is TGTGCCAGCAGCCTTGGGGGACGACCCAAGGAAAAACTGTTTTTT.

The J gene is TRBJ2-3, the V gene TRBV19; possibly TRBD1 for D (6 bases). This CDR3 has 15 residues. Trimming shortened V by 4 bases and J by 4 bases, and 15 bases separated the two germline ends. In germline, CDR1 is LNHDA, CDR2 SQIVND (reference sequence). The CDR3 DNA reads as TGTGCCAGTAGTAACCAAAATTACAGGGCAGATACGCAGTATTTT. As protein: CASSNQNYRADTQYF.

This clonotype was seen a single time. The genes are TRBV7-8 and TRBJ1-5; perhaps TRBD1 as D (6 bases). Germline CDR1 SGHVS, CDR2 FQNEAQ. CDR3 size: 16 residues. V dropped 7 bases and J dropped 7 bases, with 23 bases sitting between them. The CDR3 sequence is CASTLTGGLLSQPQHF. CDR3 DNA sequence: TGTGCCAGCACCTTGACCGGGGGGCTGTTGAGCCAGCCCCAGCATTTT.

The CDR3 region is CATSTLNEQFF. The CDR3 bases are TGTGCCACCAGTACACTCAATGAGCAGTTCTTC. This sequence joins TRBV24-1 and TRBJ2-1; D not certain. CDR1 KGHDR and CDR2 SFDVKD come from the germline V gene. Trimming stripped 6 bases from V and 6 bases from J, with 5 bases between. The CDR3 spans 11 residues.

The rearrangement joins TRBV20-1 to TRBJ1-5; TRBD1 matches at 8 bases. The CDR3 covers 15 residues. In germline, CDR1 is DFQATT, CDR2 SNEGSKA (reference sequence). V was clipped by 2 bases and J by 2 bases; unmatched bases: 5. The chain's CDR3 is CSARPDRVGNQPQHF. The CDR3 DNA reads as TGCAGTGCTAGACCGGACAGGGTGGGCAATCAGCCCCAGCATTTT.

The chain joins TRBV6-2 or TRBV6-3 to TRBJ2-2; D remains ambiguous. The V and J ends lost 10 bases and 3 bases respectively, with 12 bases between them. This CDR3 is built from 13 residues. Germline V gene lookup returns CDR1 MNHEY and CDR2 SVGEGT. CDR3 amino acids: CATINTDTGELFF. The DNA of the CDR3 is TGTGCCACCATAAATACGGACACCGGGGAGCTGTTTTTT.

This chain connects TRBV20-1 to TRBJ2-4, with 8 bases identical to TRBD2. From germline, CDR1 is DFQATT and CDR2 SNEGSKA (reference sequence). V lost 4 bases to trimming and J lost 0 bases; unmatched junction nucleotides: 14. The CDR3 sequence is 18 residues long. This CDR3 reads CSATKREIVGIAKNIQYF. CDR3 bases: TGCAGTGCTACTAAGCGGGAGATAGTAGGAATAGCCAAAAACATTCAGTACTTC.